This is a list of T cell receptor beta chains from one sample in a study of low-dose radiotherapy and immunotherapy resistance in tumors. A single record per CDR3 protein comes from TCRdb applying MiXCR to the reads. The sample consists of approximately 52,000 distinct CDR3 sequences, approximately 35% of them appearing once. The sequences come from PBMCs, collected after low-dose radiotherapy plus immunotherapy. Receptor source: a male donor with rectosigmoid adenocarcinoma. Both conserved end residues are part of each CDR3. A D gene is named only where the DNA matches it firmly. Expanded clones are given a class, and other clones once, few, many or no size at all.

TRBV7-2	-	many	TRBJ1-6	TGTGCCAGCAGCTCCCGACAGGATTATAATTCACCCCTCCACTTT	CASSSRQDYNSPLHF
TRBV19	TRBD1	-	TRBJ2-6	TGTGCCAGTAGCGACAGGGGGCGGGGGGCCAACGTCCTGACTTTC	CASSDRGRGANVLTF
TRBV4-1	-	many	TRBJ2-1	TGCGCCAGCAGCCAAGATACTCAGGGTGGGACATACAATGAGCAGTTCTTC	CASSQDTQGGTYNEQFF
TRBV13	-	many	TRBJ2-7	TGTGCCAGCAGCTTGCAACAGGGTTTTTCCGAGCAGTACTTC	CASSLQQGFSEQYF
TRBV6-2/TRBV6-3	-	many	TRBJ2-2	TGTGCCAGCAGAACTTCTAGCGTTACGACCGGGGAGCTGTTTTTT	CASRTSSVTTGELFF
TRBV10-3	TRBD1	-	TRBJ2-2	TGTGCCATCAGAACCCCCGGGACAGGGGAGGTCGGGGAGCTGTTTTTT	CAIRTPGTGEVGELFF
TRBV28	-	many	TRBJ2-3	TGTGCCAGCACTTCTTCCACAGATACGCAGTATTTT	CASTSSTDTQYF
TRBV18	-	many	TRBJ2-3	TGTGCCAGCTCCTTTCGCCAATCGCGCGGCACAGATACGCAGTATTTT	CASSFRQSRGTDTQYF
TRBV7-2	-	-	TRBJ1-2	TGTGCCAGCAGCTTGGTCTGGGTGCCAGAGGGCTACACCTTC	CASSLVWVPEGYTF
TRBV6-2/TRBV6-3	-	many	TRBJ2-2	TGTGCCAGCAGTTCGAATCGAGGAAACACCGGGGAGCTGTTTTTT	CASSSNRGNTGELFF
TRBV6-2/TRBV6-3	TRBD2	-	TRBJ2-7	TGTGCCAGCAGCACTCTAGCGGGCTCCTACGAGCAGTACTTC	CASSTLAGSYEQYF
TRBV28	-	-	TRBJ2-1	TGTGCCAGCAGTTTATCCCTTCCCTACAATGAGCAGTTCTTC	CASSLSLPYNEQFF
TRBV27	TRBD1	many	TRBJ1-2	TGTGCCAGCAGTTTTCTTGGACAGGGCAATGGCTACACCTTC	CASSFLGQGNGYTF
TRBV7-8	-	many	TRBJ1-2	TGTGCCAGCAGCCTGAGCTCAATATATGGCTACACCTTC	CASSLSSIYGYTF
TRBV28	-	-	TRBJ2-6	TGTGCCAGCACGGCAGGGAGCTCCGGGGCCAACGTCCTGACTTTC	CASTAGSSGANVLTF
TRBV11-2	-	-	TRBJ2-2	-	CASLLIAGGWTGELFFF
TRBV28	-	-	TRBJ2-7	TGTGCCGCCGGGGTAGAGGCGACCTACGAGCAGTACTTC	CAAGVEATYEQYF
TRBV5-1	-	-	TRBJ2-2	TGCGCCAGCAGCTTTGTCTACACCGGGGAGCTGTTTTTT	CASSFVYTGELFF
TRBV7-3	TRBD1	many	TRBJ2-1	TGTGCCAGCAGCGACCCGGGACAGGGAGGTTACTACAATGAGCAGTTCTTC	CASSDPGQGGYYNEQFF
TRBV24-1	TRBD2	medium-sized	TRBJ2-1	TGTGCCACCAGTGATGGGGCGGGAGGGCCTCACAATGAGCAGTTCTTC	CATSDGAGGPHNEQFF
TRBV4-3	-	many	TRBJ2-6	TGCGCCAGCAGCCAACTCCTTTCCGTCCTCCCCTCTGGGGCCAACGTCCTGACTTTC	CASSQLLSVLPSGANVLTF
TRBV10-3	TRBD1	many	TRBJ1-2	TGTGCCATCAGATCGACAGGGACCCCTAAGGGCTACACCTTC	CAIRSTGTPKGYTF
TRBV19	-	many	TRBJ2-2	TGTGCCAGTACGAGGGTAACAGAGAACACCGGGGAGCTGTTTTTT	CASTRVTENTGELFF
TRBV19	-	many	TRBJ2-1	TGTGCCAGTAACGGCGGGCAATACAATGAGCAGTTCTTC	CASNGGQYNEQFF
TRBV5-1	TRBD1	-	TRBJ2-1	TGCGCCAGCAGTGGGACAGGGGGAATCAATGAGCAGTTCTTC	CASSGTGGINEQFF
TRBV4-3	TRBD1	many	TRBJ1-4	TGCGCCAGCAGCCAAGGGACAGGGAATAATGAAAAACTGTTTTTT	CASSQGTGNNEKLFF
TRBV4-2	TRBD1	many	TRBJ1-5	TGTGCCAGCAGCCAGGAGGGACAGCTCAATCAGCCCCAGCATTTT	CASSQEGQLNQPQHF
TRBV28	-	-	TRBJ2-3	TGTGCCAGTTCCACTAGCGGCCTGACAGGGCGACACACAGATACGCAGTATTTT	CASSTSGLTGRHTDTQYF
TRBV4-3	-	many	TRBJ2-7	TGCGCCAGCAGCCAGGTTAGCGGCCGCCACGAGCAGTACTTC	CASSQVSGRHEQYF
TRBV7-8	-	-	TRBJ1-2	TGTGCCAGCAGCTTAGGGCGGCCCGGTTCTCACTATGGCTACACCTTC	CASSLGRPGSHYGYTF
TRBV20-1	-	many	TRBJ2-1	TGCAGTGCTTTACAGGCGGCGAACAATGAGCAGTTCTTC	CSALQAANNEQFF
TRBV12-3/TRBV12-4	TRBD1	many	TRBJ1-1	TGTGCCAGCAGTTCCCGACAGGGTATGAACACTGAAGCTTTCTTT	CASSSRQGMNTEAFF
TRBV11-2	-	many	TRBJ1-2	TGTGCCAGCAGCTTAGCGGGGGTTCAATATGGCTACACCTTC	CASSLAGVQYGYTF
TRBV5-3	TRBD2	many	TRBJ2-7	TGTGCCAGCAGCTATGGACTAGCCTACGAGCAGTACTTC	CASSYGLAYEQYF
TRBV27	TRBD1	once	TRBJ1-2	TGTGCCAGCAGTTCGGCAAGGACAGGCGATTGGGGCTACACCTTC	CASSSARTGDWGYTF
TRBV12-5	-	many	TRBJ2-5	TGTGCTAGTGGTTTGACCTACCCGCAAGAGACCCAGTACTTC	CASGLTYPQETQYF
TRBV5-5	-	many	TRBJ2-1	TGTGCCAGCAGCCCCCTCGGGGCTAGGGATTACAATGAGCAGTTCTTC	CASSPLGARDYNEQFF
TRBV12-3/TRBV12-4	-	once	TRBJ1-6	TGTGCCAGCATCGCAACTTACAATTCACCCCTCCACTTT	CASIATYNSPLHF
TRBV7-9	TRBD2	-	TRBJ2-1	TGTGCCAGCAGCTTACCACTAGCGGGAGCCCATGAGCAGTTCTTC	CASSLPLAGAHEQFF
TRBV6-6	TRBD1	-	TRBJ1-2	TGTGCCACATCAAACAGGGGTAGCTACACCTTC	CATSNRGSYTF
TRBV6-8	-	many	TRBJ2-1	TGTGCCAGCAGGAGCTTGGGGGGATACAATGAGCAGTTCTTC	CASRSLGGYNEQFF
TRBV18	TRBD1	many	TRBJ1-2	TGTGCCAGCTCACCTTCGGACAGGGATTATGGCTACACCTTC	CASSPSDRDYGYTF
TRBV10-3	TRBD2	many	TRBJ2-5	TGTGCCATCAGCAGCGGGGGATCCCCAGAGACCCAGTACTTC	CAISSGGSPETQYF
TRBV14	TRBD2	-	TRBJ2-7	TGTGCCAGCAGCCAAGATACTAGCGGGAGGCGTCAGTACTTC	CASSQDTSGRRQYF
TRBV19	TRBD2	-	TRBJ2-3	TGTGCCAGTAGTAGAGGTAGCGGGGGCCGCACAGATACGCAGTATTTT	CASSRGSGGRTDTQYF
TRBV12-3/TRBV12-4	-	-	TRBJ2-7	TGTGCCAGCAGTTTTACCGGGACCTATACCTACGAGCAGTACTTC	CASSFTGTYTYEQYF
TRBV28	-	many	TRBJ1-1	TGTGCCAGCAGTACCCACAGGGTGAACACTGAAGCTTTCTTT	CASSTHRVNTEAFF
TRBV12-3/TRBV12-4	-	many	TRBJ1-1	TGTGCCAGCAGTCGGGGACAAATGAACACTGAAGCTTTCTTT	CASSRGQMNTEAFF